These T cell receptor beta chains were read from a single sample in a study of CD8 T cells in ankylosing spondylitis. Using its own MiXCR run on the 5' RACE reads, TCRdb lists one record per CDR3 protein. Here the sample spans around 890,000 distinct CDR3 sequences, approximately 10% being singletons. Sequenced material: blood, either unsorted or a sorted T cell fraction (not recorded which). Receptors originate from a male donor with ankylosing spondylitis. CDR3s leave out the opening cysteine and the closing phenylalanine or tryptophan.

CDR3 length	V gene	J gene	CDR3 protein
13	TRBV20-1	TRBJ2-7	SAGPPGRGAYEQY
11	TRBV12-3/TRBV12-4	TRBJ1-2	ASSLRTHYGYT
13	TRBV5-3	TRBJ1-1	ARSFLAGGSTEAF
17	TRBV6-1	TRBJ2-1	ASSGPGLAGRSSRSGQF
13	TRBV18	TRBJ2-1	ASSPSGLAINEQF
11	TRBV7-2	TRBJ2-7	ASSYRRTYEQY
12	TRBV5-1	TRBJ2-7	ASSLALAPYEQY
11	TRBV13	TRBJ1-1	ASSRDSEAEAF
13	TRBV7-8	TRBJ1-4	ASSSGQEANEKLF
12	TRBV28	TRBJ1-4	ASARGPANEKLF
11	TRBV29-1	TRBJ2-4	SARTSGRNIQY
14	TRBV30	TRBJ1-2	AWFSRVGWGIYGYT
14	TRBV4-3	TRBJ2-7	ASSQERGQGSAEQY
11	TRBV2	TRBJ1-2	ASSDGRRLSGT
13	TRBV7-2	TRBJ1-2	ASSSSPGQGAGYT
11	TRBV29-1	TRBJ2-7	SVGDSWSGEQY
14	TRBV4-2	TRBJ2-3	ASSQAPSSGTDTQY
10	TRBV12-3/TRBV12-4	TRBJ1-2	ASSWEGGGYT
10	TRBV12-3/TRBV12-4	TRBJ1-3	ASSLSGSAIY
13	TRBV5-1	TRBJ1-2	ASSPGQIYNYGYT
12	TRBV10-3	TRBJ2-1	AIRLSGIGNEQF
12	TRBV20-1	TRBJ1-4	SAKTGTGVGKLF
11	TRBV10-3	TRBJ2-1	AITSPDYGGQF
11	TRBV5-1	TRBJ2-5	ASSTGTQSFQY
15	TRBV14	TRBJ2-1	ASSLTRWGGPDNEQF
14	TRBV20-1	TRBJ2-1	SAGRLGLDRYNEQF
12	TRBV6-1	TRBJ1-5	ASSKTGVTQPQH
14	TRBV4-2	TRBJ2-7	ASSQEHAAGDYEQY
15	TRBV4-3	TRBJ2-3	ASSQARTRRSTDTQY
15	TRBV18	TRBJ2-7	ASSPIRPRTEVYEQY
13	TRBV20-1	TRBJ2-3	SALYAGGSTDTQY
12	TRBV7-6	TRBJ2-2	ASWTYRWTGELF
13	TRBV7-2	TRBJ2-1	ASSSGGPGYNEQF
14	TRBV5-1	TRBJ2-1	ASSLIPAGVRNEQF
13	TRBV15	TRBJ2-1	ATSRDRVGGDEQF
12	TRBV7-9	TRBJ1-1	ASSRTGGNTEAF
12	TRBV6-5	TRBJ1-5	ASSYSWEGQPQH
11	TRBV5-1	TRBJ1-2	ASSRRDGYGYT
12	TRBV7-6	TRBJ2-5	ASSLGDLGETQY
11	TRBV20-1	TRBJ1-2	SASGQGYYGYT
12	TRBV5-1	TRBJ1-1	ASSFRLPTGEAF